The 4 T cell receptor beta chains listed next were all sequenced from one sample in a study of blood T cell repertoires in COVID-19. The repertoire was sequenced with immunoSEQ multiplex PCR; TCRdb's copy has only in-frame clones and lacks some. The data contain under 130,000 clones, roughly 71% of them singletons. The sequenced sample was peripheral blood. These receptors all come from a man of 80 years or more with acute or convalescent COVID-19.

The chain couples TRBV6-2 or TRBV6-3 to TRBJ2-7; 7 nucleotides align to TRBD1. The CDR3 runs 15 residues. Germline CDR1 and CDR2: MNHEY and SVGEGT. V was clipped by 0 bases and J by 0 bases; unmatched bases: 2. The CDR3 DNA follows: TGTGCCAGCAGTTACTCCCAGGGGGACTCCTACGAGCAGTACTTC. Residues: CASSYSQGDSYEQYF.

The V and J genes are TRBV6-2 or TRBV6-3 and TRBJ2-4, with D perhaps TRBD1 (6 bases). With 6 bases removed from V and 9 bases from J, the gap between germline ends came to 9 bases. The length of the CDR3 is 11 residues. CDR1 and CDR2 from the germline V gene are MNHEY and SVGEGT. The CDR3 spells CASSPDSIQYF. As DNA, the CDR3 is TGTGCCAGCAGCCCGGACAGCATTCAGTACTTC.

V is TRBV29-1 and J is TRBJ1-1; possible D gene TRBD1, 5 bases. Trimming left V 4 bases short and J 3 bases short, with 9 bases between. Germline V gene lookup returns CDR1 SQVTM and CDR2 ANQGSEA. There are 12 residues in the CDR3. The CDR3 loop reads CSVGTQYTEAFF. CDR3 sequence (DNA): TGCAGCGTTGGGACACAATACACTGAAGCTTTCTTT.

The genes are TRBV27 and TRBJ2-7; 9 nucleotides align to TRBD1. Germline V gene lookup returns CDR1 MNHEY and CDR2 SMNVEV (reference sequence). This CDR3 has 15 residues. With 2 bases clipped from V and 2 bases from J, the junction kept 4 bases outside the gene matches. The CDR3 nucleotides read TGTGCCAGCAGTTTAGTTGGACAGGGGACCTACGAGCAGTACTTC. This encodes CASSLVGQGTYEQYF.